This TCR beta chain was identified during a study of response to subunit inactivated influenza vaccine. Each CDR3 protein gets one entry after TCRdb re-called the RT-PCR reads with MiXCR. Of about 520,000 distinct CDR3 sequences in the sample, approximately 10% are singletons; the top ten hold around 12%. Study-wide findings and caveats: Authors proposed each seasonal influenza vaccination draws in few new T cells.

The V gene's germline CDR1 is ENHRY and CDR2 SYGVKD. This CDR3 has 16 residues. The junction had 5 bases not matched to a gene; V was cut back by 4 bases and J by 4 bases. This clonotype came up a few times. Its antigen is still unknown. V usage is TRBV10-3 and J usage is TRBJ2-3; 13 bases agree with TRBD2. This receptor was identified in a man aged 50 or older who received an inactivated influenza vaccine. Material: PBMCs from blood, obtained roughly 45 days after vaccination. CDR3 loop: CAISVGTSGTADTQYF. The CDR3 DNA is TGTGCCATCAGTGTGGGGACTAGCGGGACGGCAGATACGCAGTATTTT.